This entry concerns a single T cell receptor beta chain. The germline gene is not matched at one end of the junction; a read error may be the cause. Co-extraction of both nucleic acids (RNA and DNA) used about 20-33 mg of unsorted bulk tissue. Tumor samples all exceeded 80% viable tumor cells. The input was 450 to 500 ng total RNA; TCR beta cDNA was made from it with a constant-region primer. Employing slightly modified ARM-PCR, three nested multiplex PCR rounds were run, and these gave rise to the TCR beta libraries. The first two PCR rounds used TRBV1-TRBV30 forward primers with a C-beta reverse primer, about 10 cycles each. TCRdb reprocessed the multiplex PCR reads via MiXCR and lists one record per CDR3 protein. The sample holds about 190,000 distinct CDR3 sequences, around four fifths seen once. These data belong to a study of tumor-infiltrating lymphocytes in primary liver carcinoma. This CDR3 contains 12 residues. Per germline, CDR1 SQVTM and CDR2 ANQGSEA.

The chain links TRBV29-1 to TRBJ2-7; D may correspond to TRBD1 or TRBD2 (5 bases each). Sample: tumor tissue from primary liver carcinoma. This clonotype originated in a man in his forties with primary liver carcinoma and hepatitis B virus infection. Written as DNA, the CDR3 is TGCAGCCTTGGGGGTGGGACCGGCGAGCTGTACTTC. Translating gives CSLGGGTGELYF.